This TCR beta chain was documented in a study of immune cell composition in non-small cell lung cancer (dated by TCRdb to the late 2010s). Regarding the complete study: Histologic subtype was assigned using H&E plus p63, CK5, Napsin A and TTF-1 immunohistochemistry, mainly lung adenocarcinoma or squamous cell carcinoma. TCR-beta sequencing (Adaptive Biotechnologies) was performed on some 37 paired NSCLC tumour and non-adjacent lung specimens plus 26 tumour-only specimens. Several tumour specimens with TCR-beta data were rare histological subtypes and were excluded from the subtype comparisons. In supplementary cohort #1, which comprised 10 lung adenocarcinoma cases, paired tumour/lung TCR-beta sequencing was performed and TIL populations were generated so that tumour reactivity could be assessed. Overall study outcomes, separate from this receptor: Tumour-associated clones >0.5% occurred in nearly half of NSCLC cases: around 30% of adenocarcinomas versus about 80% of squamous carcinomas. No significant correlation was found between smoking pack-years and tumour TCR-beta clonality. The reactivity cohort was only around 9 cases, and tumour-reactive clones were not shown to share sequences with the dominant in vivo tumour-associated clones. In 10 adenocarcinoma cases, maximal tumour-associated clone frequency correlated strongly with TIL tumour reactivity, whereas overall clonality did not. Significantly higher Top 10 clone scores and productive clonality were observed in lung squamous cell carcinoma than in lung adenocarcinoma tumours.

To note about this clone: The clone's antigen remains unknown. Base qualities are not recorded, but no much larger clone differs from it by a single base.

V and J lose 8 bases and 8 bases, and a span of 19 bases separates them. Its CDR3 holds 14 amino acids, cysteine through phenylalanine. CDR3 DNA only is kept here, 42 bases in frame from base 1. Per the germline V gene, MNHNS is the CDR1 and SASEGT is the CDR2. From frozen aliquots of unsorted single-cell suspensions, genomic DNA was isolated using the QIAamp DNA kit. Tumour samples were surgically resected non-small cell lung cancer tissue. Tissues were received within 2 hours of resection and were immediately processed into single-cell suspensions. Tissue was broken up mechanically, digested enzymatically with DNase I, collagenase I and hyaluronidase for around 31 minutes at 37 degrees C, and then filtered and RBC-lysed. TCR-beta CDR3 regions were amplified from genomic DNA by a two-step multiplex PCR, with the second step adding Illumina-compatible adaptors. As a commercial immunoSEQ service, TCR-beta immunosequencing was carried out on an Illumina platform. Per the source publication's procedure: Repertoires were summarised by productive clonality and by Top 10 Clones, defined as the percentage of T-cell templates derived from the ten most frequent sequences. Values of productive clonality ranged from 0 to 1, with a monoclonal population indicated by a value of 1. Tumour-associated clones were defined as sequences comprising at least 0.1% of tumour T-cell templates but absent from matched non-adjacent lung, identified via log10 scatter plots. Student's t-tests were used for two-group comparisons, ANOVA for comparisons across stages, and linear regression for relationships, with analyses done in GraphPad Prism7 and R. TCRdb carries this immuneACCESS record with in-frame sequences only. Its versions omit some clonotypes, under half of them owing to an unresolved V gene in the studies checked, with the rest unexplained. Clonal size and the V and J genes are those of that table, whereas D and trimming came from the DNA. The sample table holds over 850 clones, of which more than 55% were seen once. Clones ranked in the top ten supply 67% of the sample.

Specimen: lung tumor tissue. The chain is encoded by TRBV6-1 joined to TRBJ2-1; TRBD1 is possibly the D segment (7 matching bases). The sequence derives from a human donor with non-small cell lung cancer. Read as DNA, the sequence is TGTGCCAGCTGGGGCAGCAGGGGGGTCGATGAGCAGTTCTTC. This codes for CASWGSRGVDEQFF.